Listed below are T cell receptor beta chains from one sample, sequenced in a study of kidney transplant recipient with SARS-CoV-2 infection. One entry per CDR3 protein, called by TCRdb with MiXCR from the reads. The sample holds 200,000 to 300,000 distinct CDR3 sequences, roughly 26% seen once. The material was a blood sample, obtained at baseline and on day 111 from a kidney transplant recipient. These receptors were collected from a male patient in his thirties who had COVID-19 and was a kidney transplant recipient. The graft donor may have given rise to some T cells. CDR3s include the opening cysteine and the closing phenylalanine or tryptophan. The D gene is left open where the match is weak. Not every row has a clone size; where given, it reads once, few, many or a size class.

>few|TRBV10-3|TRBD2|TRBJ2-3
CAIRRAGESTDTQYF
TGTGCCATCAGAAGAGCGGGGGAGAGCACAGATACGCAGTATTTT
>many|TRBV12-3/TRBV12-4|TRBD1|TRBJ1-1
CASSSRGRNTEAFF
TGTGCCAGCAGTTCCAGGGGGAGGAACACTGAAGCTTTCTTT
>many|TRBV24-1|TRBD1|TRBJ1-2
CATSDGTGGLIYGYTF
TGTGCCACCAGTGATGGAACAGGGGGCCTAATCTATGGCTACACCTTC
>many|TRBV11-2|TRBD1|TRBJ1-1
CASSKRTGLVNTEAFF
TGTGCCAGCAGCAAACGGACAGGGCTGGTGAACACTGAAGCTTTCTTT
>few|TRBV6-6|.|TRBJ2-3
CASSQSLLTDTQYF
TGTGCCAGCAGTCAGAGCTTACTCACAGATACGCAGTATTTT
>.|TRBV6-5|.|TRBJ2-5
CASSPPGGGSEIQYF
TGTGCCAGCAGTCCCCCCGGTGGGGGTTCAGAGATCCAGTACTTC
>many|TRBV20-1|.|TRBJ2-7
CSAPRQGQYEQYF
TGCAGTGCCCCCCGGCAGGGTCAATACGAGCAGTACTTC
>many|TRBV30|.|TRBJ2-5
CAWRIGPTQETQYF
TGTGCCTGGAGAATCGGACCCACCCAAGAGACCCAGTACTTC
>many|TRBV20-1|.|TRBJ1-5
CSALSSGGFDQPQHF
TGCAGTGCTTTATCCTCCGGGGGGTTTGATCAGCCCCAGCATTTT
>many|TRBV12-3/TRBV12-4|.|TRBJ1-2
CASSAKDSFRKTYSYTF
TGTGCCAGCAGTGCAAAAGACAGCTTCCGAAAGACCTATAGCTACACCTTC
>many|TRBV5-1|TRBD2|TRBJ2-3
CASTSGGAGAQDTQYF
TGCGCCAGCACCTCGGGGGGAGCGGGAGCCCAAGATACGCAGTATTTT
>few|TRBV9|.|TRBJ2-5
CASSVATWDATQYF
TGTGCCAGCAGCGTAGCTACATGGGACGCGACCCAGTACTTC
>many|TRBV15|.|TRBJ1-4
CATSKGLGRWANEKLFF
TGTGCCACCAGCAAGGGGTTAGGGAGGTGGGCTAATGAAAAACTGTTTTTT
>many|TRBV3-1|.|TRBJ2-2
CASSERRPISGLTGELFF
TGTGCCAGCAGCGAGCGCCGTCCCATTTCAGGCTTGACCGGGGAGCTGTTTTTT
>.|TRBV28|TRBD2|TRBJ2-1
CASSSTSDYNEQFF
TGTGCCAGCAGTTCGACTAGCGACTACAATGAGCAGTTCTTC
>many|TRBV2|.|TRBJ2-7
CASRYRDSDPYEQYF
TGTGCCAGTAGGTACCGGGACTCCGACCCATACGAGCAGTACTTC
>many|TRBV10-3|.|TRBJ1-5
CASTDSNQPQHF
TGTGCCTCAACAGATAGCAATCAGCCCCAGCATTTT
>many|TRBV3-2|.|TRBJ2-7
CASSQMGSYEQYF
TGTGCCAGCAGCCAAATGGGGAGCTACGAGCAGTACTTC
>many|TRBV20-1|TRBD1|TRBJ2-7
CSARAGDRVYEQYF
TGCAGTGCTAGAGCTGGGGACAGAGTCTACGAGCAGTACTTC
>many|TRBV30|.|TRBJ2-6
CASSEFTGANVLTF
TGTGCCTCCTCGGAGTTTACTGGGGCCAACGTCCTGACTTTC
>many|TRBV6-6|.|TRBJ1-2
CASSVRKGGRKTYGYTF
TGTGCCAGCAGTGTGCGGAAAGGTGGGAGAAAGACCTATGGCTACACCTTC
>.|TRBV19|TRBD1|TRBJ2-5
CASSPQGAEETQYF
TGTGCCAGTAGCCCACAGGGGGCTGAGGAGACCCAGTACTTC
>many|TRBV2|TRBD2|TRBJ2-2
CASSERLAGAGTGELFF
TGTGCCAGCAGTGAAAGACTAGCGGGAGCGGGCACCGGGGAGCTGTTTTTT
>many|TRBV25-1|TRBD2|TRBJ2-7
CASSEQREGNEQYF
TGTGCCAGCAGTGAACAGCGGGAGGGAAACGAGCAGTACTTC
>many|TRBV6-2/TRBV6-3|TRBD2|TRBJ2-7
CASSYGIAGGSYEQYF
TGTGCCAGCAGTTATGGGATAGCGGGAGGCTCCTACGAGCAGTACTTC
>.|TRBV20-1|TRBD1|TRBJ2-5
CSALGQDQGTQYF
TGCAGTGCTTTGGGACAGGACCAAGGGACCCAGTACTTC
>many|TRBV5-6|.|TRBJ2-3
CASSLLAPYGNTQYF
TGTGCCAGCAGCTTACTTGCGCCATACGGGAATACGCAGTATTTT
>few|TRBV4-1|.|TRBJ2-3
CASSQDHGGASTDTQYF
TGCGCCAGCAGCCAAGATCATGGGGGGGCTAGCACAGATACGCAGTATTTT
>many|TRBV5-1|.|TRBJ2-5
CASRVGEETQYF
TGCGCCAGCAGGGTGGGAGAGGAGACCCAGTACTTC
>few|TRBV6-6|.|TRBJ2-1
CASRGGQYNEQFF
TGTGCCAGCAGAGGAGGGCAATACAATGAGCAGTTCTTC
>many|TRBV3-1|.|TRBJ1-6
CASSQDPWGNSPLHF
TGTGCCAGCAGCCAAGATCCATGGGGGAATTCACCCCTCCACTTT
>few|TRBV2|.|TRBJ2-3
CASRGIWSTDTQYF
TGTGCCAGCAGGGGGATCTGGAGCACAGATACGCAGTATTTT
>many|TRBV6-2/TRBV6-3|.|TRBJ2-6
CASSLERVVLQSRANVLTF
TGTGCCAGCAGTCTTGAAAGGGTGGTGCTACAAAGTCGGGCCAACGTCCTGACTTTC
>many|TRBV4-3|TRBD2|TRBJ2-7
CASSQLAGVLGSYEQYF
TGCGCCAGCAGCCAACTAGCGGGAGTATTGGGAAGCTACGAGCAGTACTTC
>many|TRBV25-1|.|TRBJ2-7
CASSVASVIHEQYF
TGTGCCAGCAGTGTAGCTAGCGTCATCCACGAGCAGTACTTC
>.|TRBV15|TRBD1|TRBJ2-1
CATSRTGGREQSF
TGTGCCACCAGCAGAACAGGGGGCCGGGAGCAGTCCTTC
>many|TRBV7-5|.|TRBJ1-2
CISVPEVSFEVGKTYGYTF
.
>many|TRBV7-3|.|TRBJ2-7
CASSQLRRGTSEQYF
TGTGCCAGCAGCCAACTCCGGCGAGGGACGAGCGAGCAGTACTTC
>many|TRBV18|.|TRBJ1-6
CASSPRRTSGDNSPLHF
TGTGCCAGCTCACCGCGGCGTACGTCAGGGGATAATTCACCCCTCCACTTT
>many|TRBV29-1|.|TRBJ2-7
CSVVRGLTYEQYF
TGCAGCGTTGTTCGAGGACTTACATACGAGCAGTACTTC
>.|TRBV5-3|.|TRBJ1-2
CARSLEVVRKTHGYTF
TGTGCCAGATCCCTCGAAGTGGTGAGAAAGACCCATGGCTACACCTTC
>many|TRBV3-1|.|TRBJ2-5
CASSNAIPISFSETQYF
TGTGCCAGCAGCAATGCCATTCCCATTTCTTTCTCTGAGACCCAGTACTTC
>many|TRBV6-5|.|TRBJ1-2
CASSIVYSMRKTYGYTF
TGTGCCAGCAGTATCGTTTACTCTATGCGAAAGACCTATGGCTACACCTTC
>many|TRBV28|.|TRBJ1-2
CASSLIPAGFYGYTF
TGTGCCAGCAGCCTAATTCCCGCAGGGTTCTATGGCTACACCTTC
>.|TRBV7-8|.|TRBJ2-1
CASSLTGSENEQFF
TGTGCCAGCAGCTTAACTGGGAGCGAGAATGAGCAGTTCTTC
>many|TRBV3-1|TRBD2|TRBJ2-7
CASSLRVGGAYEQYF
TGTGCCAGCAGCCTCCGCGTGGGGGGGGCCTACGAGCAGTACTTC
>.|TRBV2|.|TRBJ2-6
CASSETHSEANVPTF
TGTGCCAGCAGTGAGACACACTCTGAGGCCAACGTCCCGACTTTC
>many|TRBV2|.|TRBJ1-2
CASTARDYGYTF
TGTGCCAGTACGGCCAGGGACTATGGCTACACCTTC
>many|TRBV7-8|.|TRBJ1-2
CASSTSGFTRKTYGYTF
TGTGCCAGCAGCACATCCGGGTTTACCCGAAAGACCTATGGCTACACCTTC
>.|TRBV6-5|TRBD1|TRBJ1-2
CASSSPGQEGSGGYTF
TGTGCCAGCAGTTCCCCAGGACAGGAGGGGTCGGGTGGTTACACCTTC
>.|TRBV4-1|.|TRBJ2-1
CASSQVAGSAYNEQFF
TGCGCCAGCAGCCAAGTGGCAGGGTCGGCCTACAATGAGCAGTTCTTC
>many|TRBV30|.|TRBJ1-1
CAWSVSTEAFF
TGTGCCTGGAGTGTTTCGACTGAAGCTTTCTTT
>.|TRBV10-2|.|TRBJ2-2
CASSEPRGRVNTGELFF
TGCGCCAGCAGTGAGCCTCGGGGGCGGGTCAACACCGGGGAGCTGTTTTTT
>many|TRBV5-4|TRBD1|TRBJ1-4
CASRDRLGEKLFF
TGTGCCAGCAGGGACAGGCTGGGTGAAAAACTGTTTTTT
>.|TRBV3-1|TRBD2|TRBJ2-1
CASSRSGTSGYNEQFF
TGTGCCAGCAGCCGATCCGGGACTAGCGGCTACAATGAGCAGTTCTTC
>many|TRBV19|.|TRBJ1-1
CASRRTQIDTEAFF
TGTGCCAGTAGAAGGACACAAATAGACACTGAAGCTTTCTTT
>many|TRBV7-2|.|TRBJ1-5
CASSLVYTGRQPQHF
TGTGCCAGCAGCTTAGTTTACACAGGGCGGCAGCCCCAGCATTTT
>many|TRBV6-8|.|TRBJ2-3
CASSPNMDTQYF
TGTGCCAGCAGTCCAAATATGGATACGCAGTATTTT
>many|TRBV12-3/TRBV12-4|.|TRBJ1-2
CASSTCPTAGKTYGYTF
TGTGCCAGCAGTACGTGCCCCACAGCAGGAAAGACCTATGGCTACACCTTC
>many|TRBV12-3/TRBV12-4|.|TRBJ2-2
CASSSFQGIGELFF
TGTGCCAGCAGTTCCTTCCAGGGAATCGGGGAGCTGTTTTTT